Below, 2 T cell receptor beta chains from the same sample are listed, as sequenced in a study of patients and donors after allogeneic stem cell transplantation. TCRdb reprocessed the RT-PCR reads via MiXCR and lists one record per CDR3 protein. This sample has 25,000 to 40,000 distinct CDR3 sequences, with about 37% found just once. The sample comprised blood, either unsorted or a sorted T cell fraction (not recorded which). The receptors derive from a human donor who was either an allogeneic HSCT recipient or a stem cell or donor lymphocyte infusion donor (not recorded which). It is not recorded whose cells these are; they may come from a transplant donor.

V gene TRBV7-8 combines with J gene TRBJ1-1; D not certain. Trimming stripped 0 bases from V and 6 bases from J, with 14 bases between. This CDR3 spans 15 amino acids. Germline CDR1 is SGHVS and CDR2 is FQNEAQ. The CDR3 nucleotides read TGTGCCAGCAGCTTAGCCCGGGGTCGGGTACCTGAAGCTTTCTTT. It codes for CASSLARGRVPEAFF.

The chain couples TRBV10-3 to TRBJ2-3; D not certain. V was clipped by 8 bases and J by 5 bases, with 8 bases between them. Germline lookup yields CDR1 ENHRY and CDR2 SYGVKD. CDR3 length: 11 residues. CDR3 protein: CAIGSGDTQYF. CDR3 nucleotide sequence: TGTGCCATCGGGTCGGGAGATACGCAGTATTTT.